Here is one T cell receptor (beta chain) with its context. These data originate in a study of blood T cell repertoires in COVID-19. Across the whole study: Italy, Spain and the United States were the sources of the convalescent and acute COVID-19 samples. In each case, the material was cDNA or gDNA derived from T cells, B-cell-depleted T cells, or PBMCs.

The table came from immunoSEQ multiplex PCR; TCRdb's copy has only in-frame clones and leaves some out. The data show 150,000 to 200,000 clones, 60% to 85% seen once. This CDR3 is 14 amino acids long. V was clipped by 1 base and J by 3 bases, with 10 bases between them. The germline V gene has CDR1 MNHNS and CDR2 SASEGT. This clonotype was sampled from a man aged 60-69 years with active or convalescent COVID-19. Specimen: peripheral blood. This chain connects TRBV6-1 to TRBJ2-7; D possibly corresponds to TRBD1 (5 bases). The CDR3 protein is CASSEGQLIYEQYF. The CDR3 region has the DNA TGTGCCAGCAGTGAAGGACAGCTTATCTACGAGCAGTACTTC.